Listed below are T cell receptor beta chains from one sample, sequenced in a study of graft-versus-host responses after intestinal transplantation. Measured with immunoSEQ multiplex PCR; TCRdb has only the in-frame clones, and not every one. The data contain 90,000 to 150,000 clones, about 95% of them seen just once; the ten biggest clones take up more than 2.5%. These TCRs are of unknown antigen specificity. The source was unstimulated CD8+ T cells sorted from spleen or lymph node cells, collected before intestinal transplant. Receptor source: a human donor who received an intestinal transplant. Each CDR3 is given with its conserved first and last residue. The D gene is left open where the match is weak. Rows give clone size only sometimes, using once, few, many, or a class for an expanded clone.

j_gene: TRBJ1-1; v_gene: TRBV27; d_gene: NA; abundance: NA; CDR3aa: CASSPDTTLRTEAFF; CDR3nt: TGTGCCAGCAGTCCCGACACCACCTTGCGGACTGAAGCTTTCTTT
j_gene: TRBJ1-4; v_gene: TRBV15; d_gene: NA; abundance: once; CDR3aa: CATSPPGSYEKLFF; CDR3nt: TGTGCCACCAGCCCCCCGGGGTCCTATGAAAAACTGTTTTTT
j_gene: TRBJ2-6; v_gene: TRBV27; d_gene: NA; abundance: NA; CDR3aa: CASSLISSGANVLTF; CDR3nt: TGTGCCAGCAGTTTAATTAGCTCTGGGGCCAACGTCCTGACTTTC
j_gene: TRBJ2-1; v_gene: TRBV15; d_gene: TRBD2; abundance: NA; CDR3aa: CATSRGRGLADNEQFF; CDR3nt: TGTGCCACCAGCAGAGGGCGGGGACTAGCGGACAATGAGCAGTTCTTC
j_gene: TRBJ2-7; v_gene: TRBV7-9; d_gene: NA; abundance: NA; CDR3aa: CASSPPGQGGYEQYF; CDR3nt: TGTGCCAGCAGCCCACCGGGGCAGGGGGGCTACGAGCAGTACTTC
j_gene: TRBJ2-7; v_gene: TRBV7-8; d_gene: TRBD2; abundance: NA; CDR3aa: CASSPGLGFGYEQYF; CDR3nt: TGTGCCAGCAGCCCTGGACTAGGCTTTGGCTACGAGCAGTACTTC
j_gene: TRBJ2-1; v_gene: TRBV15; d_gene: TRBD1; abundance: NA; CDR3aa: CATSRESGGHNEQFF; CDR3nt: TGTGCCACCAGCAGAGAATCAGGGGGACACAATGAGCAGTTCTTC
j_gene: TRBJ2-7; v_gene: TRBV9; d_gene: TRBD1; abundance: NA; CDR3aa: CASSVGQGAYEQYF; CDR3nt: TGTGCCAGCAGCGTAGGTCAGGGGGCCTACGAGCAGTACTTC
j_gene: TRBJ1-3; v_gene: TRBV2; d_gene: NA; abundance: once; CDR3aa: CASKEESSGNTIYF; CDR3nt: TGTGCCAGCAAAGAGGAGAGCTCTGGAAACACCATATATTTT
j_gene: TRBJ2-7; v_gene: TRBV5-1; d_gene: NA; abundance: NA; CDR3aa: CASSLGQLYEQYF; CDR3nt: TGCGCCAGCAGCTTGGGACAGCTCTACGAGCAGTACTTC
j_gene: TRBJ1-4; v_gene: TRBV7-9; d_gene: NA; abundance: few; CDR3aa: CASSLAGLNEKLFF; CDR3nt: TGTGCCAGCAGCTTAGCTGGGCTTAATGAAAAACTGTTTTTT
j_gene: TRBJ1-2; v_gene: TRBV4-3; d_gene: NA; abundance: once; CDR3aa: CASSQDGGSNYGYTF; CDR3nt: TGCGCCAGCAGCCAAGATGGGGGCAGTAACTATGGCTACACCTTC
j_gene: TRBJ2-6; v_gene: TRBV30; d_gene: NA; abundance: NA; CDR3aa: CAWSVGVGAGANVLTF; CDR3nt: TGTGCCTGGAGTGTAGGGGTGGGAGCTGGGGCCAACGTCCTGACTTTC
j_gene: TRBJ1-6; v_gene: TRBV5-6; d_gene: TRBD1; abundance: NA; CDR3aa: CASSLGQPRAYSPLHF; CDR3nt: TGTGCCAGCAGCCTGGGACAGCCTAGGGCCTATTCACCCCTCCACTTT
j_gene: TRBJ2-7; v_gene: TRBV7-3; d_gene: TRBD1; abundance: NA; CDR3aa: CASSSRTGYEQYF; CDR3nt: TGTGCCAGCAGCTCGCGGACAGGCTACGAGCAGTACTTC
j_gene: TRBJ2-2; v_gene: TRBV12-5; d_gene: NA; abundance: NA; CDR3aa: CASGLTVFTPPRFENTGELFF; CDR3nt: TGTGCTAGTGGCCTAACCGTCTTCACTCCACCTCGCTTCGAGAACACCGGGGAGCTGTTTTTT
j_gene: TRBJ2-1; v_gene: TRBV7-2; d_gene: TRBD2; abundance: NA; CDR3aa: CASSSGDRTSGRSNEQFF; CDR3nt: TGTGCCAGCAGCTCGGGCGACAGGACTAGCGGGAGAAGCAATGAGCAGTTCTTC
j_gene: TRBJ1-1; v_gene: TRBV9; d_gene: TRBD1; abundance: NA; CDR3aa: CASSPRQGLNTEAFF; CDR3nt: TGTGCCAGCAGCCCGCGACAGGGACTGAACACTGAAGCTTTCTTT
j_gene: TRBJ2-1; v_gene: TRBV27; d_gene: TRBD2; abundance: once; CDR3aa: CASSSGGWRERNNEQFF; CDR3nt: TGTGCCAGCAGTTCCGGAGGGTGGCGGGAGAGGAACAATGAGCAGTTCTTC
j_gene: TRBJ1-1; v_gene: TRBV9; d_gene: TRBD1; abundance: NA; CDR3aa: CASSVYDRGQAFF; CDR3nt: TGTGCCAGCAGCGTATACGACAGGGGGCAAGCTTTCTTT
j_gene: TRBJ2-7; v_gene: TRBV28; d_gene: NA; abundance: NA; CDR3aa: CASSWGSSYEQYF; CDR3nt: TGTGCCAGCTCCTGGGGATCCTCCTACGAGCAGTACTTC
j_gene: TRBJ1-1; v_gene: TRBV15; d_gene: TRBD1; abundance: NA; CDR3aa: CATSLTGQGPNTEAFF; CDR3nt: TGTGCCACCAGCCTTACGGGACAGGGACCGAACACTGAAGCTTTCTTT
j_gene: TRBJ2-1; v_gene: TRBV6-5; d_gene: NA; abundance: NA; CDR3aa: CASSYAGTNEQFF; CDR3nt: TGTGCCAGCAGTTATGCAGGGACGAATGAGCAGTTCTTC
j_gene: TRBJ2-1; v_gene: TRBV28; d_gene: TRBD2; abundance: NA; CDR3aa: CASSLFPLAGENEQFF; CDR3nt: TGTGCCAGCAGTTTGTTCCCCCTAGCGGGAGAGAATGAGCAGTTCTTC
j_gene: TRBJ1-1; v_gene: TRBV30; d_gene: NA; abundance: once; CDR3aa: CAWSQWNTEAFF; CDR3nt: TGTGCCTGGAGCCAGTGGAACACTGAAGCTTTCTTT
j_gene: TRBJ2-7; v_gene: TRBV27; d_gene: NA; abundance: NA; CDR3aa: CASSPGYYEQYF; CDR3nt: TGTGCCAGCAGCCCAGGTTACTACGAGCAGTACTTC
j_gene: TRBJ2-7; v_gene: TRBV4-1; d_gene: TRBD2; abundance: NA; CDR3aa: CASSQDFAGDSTSYHYYEQYF; CDR3nt: TGCGCCAGCAGCCAAGATTTTGCAGGTGACTCGACTAGCTACCACTACTACGAGCAGTACTTC
j_gene: TRBJ2-7; v_gene: TRBV5-6; d_gene: TRBD2; abundance: NA; CDR3aa: CASSYGLAPTYEQYF; CDR3nt: TGTGCCAGCAGCTACGGACTAGCGCCAACCTACGAGCAGTACTTC
j_gene: TRBJ1-2; v_gene: TRBV6-5; d_gene: TRBD1; abundance: NA; CDR3aa: CASSYVHRGDGYTF; CDR3nt: TGTGCCAGCAGTTACGTCCACAGGGGAGACGGCTACACCTTC
j_gene: TRBJ2-3; v_gene: TRBV9; d_gene: NA; abundance: NA; CDR3aa: CASSVESADTQYF; CDR3nt: TGTGCCAGCAGCGTAGAATCCGCCGATACGCAGTATTTT
j_gene: TRBJ2-1; v_gene: TRBV5-6; d_gene: NA; abundance: once; CDR3aa: CASSFYRVDLYNEQFF; CDR3nt: TGTGCCAGCAGCTTCTACAGGGTGGACCTTTACAATGAGCAGTTCTTC
j_gene: TRBJ2-7; v_gene: TRBV2; d_gene: TRBD2; abundance: NA; CDR3aa: CASRDDSGLAGPSFSYEQYF; CDR3nt: TGTGCCAGCAGGGACGATTCGGGACTAGCGGGACCCAGTTTCTCCTACGAGCAGTACTTC
j_gene: TRBJ2-5; v_gene: TRBV9; d_gene: NA; abundance: NA; CDR3aa: CASSGTGVGETQYF; CDR3nt: TGTGCCAGCAGCGGAACGGGAGTCGGAGAGACCCAGTACTTC
j_gene: TRBJ2-7; v_gene: TRBV9; d_gene: NA; abundance: NA; CDR3aa: CASSVVGDASYEQYF; CDR3nt: TGTGCCAGCAGCGTAGTAGGGGACGCGAGCTACGAGCAGTACTTC